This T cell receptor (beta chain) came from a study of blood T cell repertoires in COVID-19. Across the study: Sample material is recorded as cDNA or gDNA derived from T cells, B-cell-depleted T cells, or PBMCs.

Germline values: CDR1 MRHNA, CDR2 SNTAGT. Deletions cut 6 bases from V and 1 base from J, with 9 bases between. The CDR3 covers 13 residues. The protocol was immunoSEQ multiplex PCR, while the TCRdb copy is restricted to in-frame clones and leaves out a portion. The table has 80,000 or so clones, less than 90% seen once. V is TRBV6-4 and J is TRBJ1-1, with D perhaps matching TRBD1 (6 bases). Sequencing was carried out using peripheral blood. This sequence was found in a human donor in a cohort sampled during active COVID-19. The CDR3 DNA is TGTGCCAGCAGCAAGGGACAGAACACTGAAGCTTTCTTT. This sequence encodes CASSKGQNTEAFF.